Shown below are 17 T cell receptor beta chains from a single sample sequenced in a study of shared clonotypes between healthy human individuals. Profiled with immunoSEQ multiplex PCR; TCRdb holds only in-frame clones, not every one. The profile shows about 100,000 clones, 68% of them singletons. The sequenced sample was memory CD8+ T cells sorted from blood. This sample's subset: CD45RO+ cells pooled with CCR7-negative TemRA cells. The receptors shown here come from a man between 25 and 39 years old in good health.

The chain joins TRBV27 to TRBJ2-7, with 12 nucleotides matching TRBD1. Germline-derived CDR1 and CDR2 are MNHEY and SMNVEV (reference sequence). The CDR3 has 15 residues. The V and J ends lost 5 bases and 4 bases, in that order; junction bases with no gene match: 6. For the CDR3, the DNA is TGTGCCAGCAGTCTGGGACAGGGGGCTAAGTACGAGCAGTACTTC. Protein product: CASSLGQGAKYEQYF.

The rearrangement uses TRBV5-5 and TRBJ2-5, with 11 bases matching TRBD2. CDR3 length equals 15 residues. The V gene end was trimmed by 6 bases and the J gene end by 5 bases; junction bases not matched to a gene: 9. CDR1 is SGHKS and CDR2 is YYEKEE in the germline V gene (reference sequence). The CDR3 DNA sequence: TGTGCCAGCACCCTGACCCTAGCGGGAGGCGAGACCCAGTACTTC. This gives the protein CASTLTLAGGETQYF.

The chain joins TRBV28 to TRBJ2-5; D not resolved. The CDR3 is made up of 14 amino acids. Germline CDR1 is MDHEN and CDR2 is SYDVKM. V was shortened by 4 bases and J by 0 bases, with 9 bases between the two germline ends. The CDR3 DNA sequence: TGTGCCAGCAGTTCCCGTGGCTACCAAGAGACCCAGTACTTC. This sequence encodes CASSSRGYQETQYF.

The chain is built from TRBV5-1 and TRBJ2-1; weak D call: TRBD2 (6 bases). Germline CDR1 reads SGHRS; CDR2 reads YFSETQ. The V end was cut by 0 bases, the J end by 10 bases, with 11 bases between. This CDR3 is 13 amino acids long. The chain's CDR3 is CASSLEFGREQFF. The CDR3 DNA follows: TGCGCCAGCAGCTTGGAATTTGGGAGGGAGCAGTTCTTC.

Only one count was recorded for this clone. The chain recombines TRBV25-1 with TRBJ2-7; the D is unclear. Trimming took 3 bases from V and 5 from J, leaving 2 bases between them. Germline V lookup: CDR1 MGHDK, CDR2 SYGVNS. This CDR3 comprises 10 residues. CDR3 in amino acids: CASSEDEQYF. The CDR3 DNA reads as TGTGCCAGCAGTGAGGACGAGCAGTACTTC.

The rearrangement uses TRBV6-1 and TRBJ2-3, with 13 bases fitting TRBD2. Germline V gene data show CDR1 as MNHNS and CDR2 as SASEGT. CDR3 length: 16 amino acids. After removal of 3 bases from V and 3 bases from J, the junction contained 3 bases not matched to a gene. CDR3 nucleotide sequence: TGTGCCAGCAGTGACCCGACTAGCGGGAGGACAGATACGCAGTATTTT. Translation: CASSDPTSGRTDTQYF.

V gene TRBV18 combines with J gene TRBJ2-1, with unresolved D. This CDR3 is 17 amino acids long. Germline CDR1 and CDR2: KGHSH and LQKENI. The V and J ends lost 1 base and 1 base respectively, with 14 bases between them. The CDR3 DNA reads TGTGCCAGCTCACCACTGGCGAGGTCCCTGTCCTACAATGAGCAGTTCTTC. This encodes CASSPLARSLSYNEQFF.

This chain connects TRBV7-6 to TRBJ2-1; unclear D gene. Looked up from germline, CDR1 is SGHVS and CDR2 is FNYEAQ. The CDR3 is 13 residues long. V was cut by 0 bases and J by 9 bases, with 9 bases left in between. The CDR3 is CASSLADNREQFF. For the CDR3, the DNA is TGTGCCAGCAGCTTAGCGGATAATCGTGAGCAGTTCTTC.

This clone was recorded once. V usage is TRBV27 and J usage is TRBJ1-1; D gene uncertain. The CDR3 runs 13 residues. The germline V gene has CDR1 MNHEY and CDR2 SMNVEV (reference sequence). V shed 7 bases and J shed 0 bases, with 9 bases lying between them. CDR3 DNA sequence: TGTGCCAGCAAAAACGGACTGAACACTGAAGCTTTCTTT. Translated, it gives CASKNGLNTEAFF.

The chain carries TRBV18 and TRBJ2-4; possibly TRBD2 for D (6 bases). V was clipped by 0 bases and J by 3 bases, with 9 bases between them. Germline V lookup: CDR1 KGHSH, CDR2 LQKENI. CDR3 length: 15 amino acids. The CDR3 loop reads CASSPPVGGKNIQYF. The CDR3 bases are TGTGCCAGCTCACCACCGGTCGGGGGCAAAAACATTCAGTACTTC.

This sequence joins TRBV25-1 and TRBJ2-5, with D maybe TRBD1 (6 bases). The V end lost 4 bases, the J end lost 5 bases, and 17 bases lay between the germline ends. CDR3 length: 15 residues. CDR1 and CDR2 (germline): MGHDK, SYGVNS. The CDR3 loop reads CASSGRIGGWETQYF. The CDR3 nucleotides read TGTGCCAGCAGTGGTCGGATTGGGGGCTGGGAGACCCAGTACTTC.

With regard to this clone: The same CDR3 arises from other DNA sequences in this sample as well. The V and J genes are TRBV7-8 and TRBJ2-1; no clear D. Trimming shortened V by 5 bases and J by 0 bases, and 11 bases separated the two germline ends. The CDR3 totals 15 residues. The germline CDR1 and CDR2 sequences are SGHVS and FQNEAQ. The CDR3 sequence: CASSPGPSSYNEQFF. CDR3 coding DNA: TGTGCCAGCAGCCCAGGACCGAGCTCCTACAATGAGCAGTTCTTC.

Turning to this clone: Sequence at one end of the junction differs from germline and may be a read error. This chain connects TRBV5-6 to TRBJ2-7; 8 nucleotides agree with TRBD1. This CDR3 has 16 amino acids. Per germline, CDR1 SGHDT and CDR2 YYEEEE. CDR3 in DNA: TGTGCCAGCAGCTTGGAGGCAGGGGGCCGCTCCCACGAGCAGTACTTC. Translating it yields CASSLEAGGRSHEQYF.

This clone was observed a few times. The chain employs TRBV4-1 and TRBJ2-1, with no clear D. Germline CDR1 reads MGHRA; CDR2 reads YSYEKL. This CDR3 is 14 amino acids long. Trimming shortened V by 0 bases and J by 9 bases, and 12 bases separated the two germline ends. CDR3 loop: CASSQDDPRPEQFF. CDR3 sequence (DNA): TGCGCCAGCAGCCAAGATGATCCCCGGCCTGAGCAGTTCTTC.

The V gene is TRBV10-3, the J gene TRBJ1-1; possible D gene TRBD1, 5 bases. Germline V gives CDR1 ENHRY, CDR2 SYGVKD. CDR3 length: 15 residues. Trimming left V 4 bases short and J 5 bases short, with 17 bases between. The CDR3 here is CAISANTARTTEAFF. CDR3 DNA sequence: TGTGCCATCAGTGCAAACACCGCGAGGACAACTGAAGCTTTCTTT.

This clone was counted a few times. CDR3 DNA: TGTGCCAGCTCGCCAACCCGGGACACCTCGGAGCTGTTTTTT. It encodes CASSPTRDTSELFF. The rearrangement uses TRBV18 and TRBJ2-2; possibly TRBD1 for D (6 bases). The V end lost 6 bases, the J end lost 10 bases, and 18 bases lay between the germline ends. Per germline, CDR1 KGHSH and CDR2 LQKENI. CDR3 length equals 14 residues.

The rearrangement uses TRBV28 and TRBJ1-1; 7 positions match TRBD1. The V and J ends lost 3 bases and 11 bases, in that order; junction bases with no gene match: 15. This CDR3 has 15 residues. Germline lookup yields CDR1 MDHEN and CDR2 SYDVKM. CDR3 region: CASSFTGLQGIGAFF. The CDR3 DNA sequence: TGTGCCAGCAGTTTTACCGGTTTACAGGGGATCGGGGCTTTCTTT.